Given below is one T cell receptor beta chain in context. Its cognate antigen is unknown. This record comes from a study of OX40 agonist ivuxolimab in advanced cancers. Study-level results: Antigens targeted by the expanded peripheral T cells were not determined.

Trimming removed 1 base from V and 4 bases from J; junction bases left unmatched: 10. The CDR3 is made up of 16 amino acids. The germline V gene has CDR1 LGHNA and CDR2 YSLEER. The table came from immunoSEQ multiplex PCR; TCRdb's copy has only in-frame clones and leaves some out. The repertoire holds under 150,000 clones, with over 75% as singletons. On cycle 4 day 1 and cycle 7 day 1, as well as at baseline, blood was sampled. The clonotype originates from an adult with an advanced solid tumor such as melanoma, head and neck, liver or kidney cancer. The starting material was CD4+ or CD8+ T cells sorted from blood, obtained in a trial of the OX40 agonist ivuxolimab. This chain links TRBV4-3 with TRBJ2-7, with 7 bases aligning to TRBD2. For the CDR3, the DNA is TGCGCCAGCAGCCAAGGAGCGGGAAGGGATGGTTACGAGCAGTACTTC. As protein: CASSQGAGRDGYEQYF.